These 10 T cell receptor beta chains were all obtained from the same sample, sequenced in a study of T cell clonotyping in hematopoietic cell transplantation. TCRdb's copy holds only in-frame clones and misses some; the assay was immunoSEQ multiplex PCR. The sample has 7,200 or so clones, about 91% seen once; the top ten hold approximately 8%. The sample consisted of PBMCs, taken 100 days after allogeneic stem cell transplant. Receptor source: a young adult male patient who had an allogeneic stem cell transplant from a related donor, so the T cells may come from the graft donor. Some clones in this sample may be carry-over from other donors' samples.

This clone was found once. CDR3 sequence (DNA): TGTGCCAGCAGCGTTACAGGGTCGCGGAACACTGAAGCTTTCTTT. It specifies CASSVTGSRNTEAFF. The rearrangement joins TRBV5-8 to TRBJ1-1, with D possibly being TRBD1 (6 bases). Germline CDR1 is SGHTS and CDR2 is YDEGEE. The CDR3 spans 15 residues. Trimming removed 4 bases from V and 1 base from J, with 14 bases in between.

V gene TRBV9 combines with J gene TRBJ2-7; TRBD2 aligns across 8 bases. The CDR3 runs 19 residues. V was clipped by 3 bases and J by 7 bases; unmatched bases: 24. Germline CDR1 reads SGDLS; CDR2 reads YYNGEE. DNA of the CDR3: TGTGCCAGCAGCGAAGGACTCCTCCATAGCGGGAACACCGACGGTGAGCAGTACGTC. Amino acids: CASSEGLLHSGNTDGEQYV.

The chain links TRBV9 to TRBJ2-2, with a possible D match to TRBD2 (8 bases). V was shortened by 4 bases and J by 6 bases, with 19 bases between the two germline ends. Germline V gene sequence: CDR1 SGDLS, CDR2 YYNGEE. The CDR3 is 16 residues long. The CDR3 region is CASSRREGALSGELFF. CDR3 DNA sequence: TGTGCCAGCAGCCGCCGGGAGGGGGCGCTTTCCGGGGAGCTGTTTTTT. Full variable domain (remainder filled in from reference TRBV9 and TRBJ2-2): DSGVTQTPKHLITATGQRVTLRCSPRSGDLSVYWYQQSLDQGLQFLIQYYNGEERAKGNILERFSAQQFPDLHSELNLSSLELGDSALYFCASSRREGALSGELFFGEGSRLTVL.

In nucleotides, the CDR3 is TGTGCCAGCAGTTTGACTAGCGGGTACAATGAGCAGTTCTTC. Translated: CASSLTSGYNEQFF. The chain joins TRBV6-6 to TRBJ2-1; 10 positions agree with TRBD2. Germline V lookup: CDR1 MNHNY, CDR2 SVGAGI (reference sequence). The CDR3 runs to 14 residues. After removal of 4 bases from V and 4 bases from J, the junction contained 1 base not matched to a gene.

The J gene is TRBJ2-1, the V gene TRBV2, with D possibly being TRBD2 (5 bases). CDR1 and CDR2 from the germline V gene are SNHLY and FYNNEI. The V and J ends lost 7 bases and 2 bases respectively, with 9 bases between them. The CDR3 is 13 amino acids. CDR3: CASMGSAYNEQFF. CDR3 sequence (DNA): TGTGCCAGCATGGGTAGCGCCTACAATGAGCAGTTCTTC.

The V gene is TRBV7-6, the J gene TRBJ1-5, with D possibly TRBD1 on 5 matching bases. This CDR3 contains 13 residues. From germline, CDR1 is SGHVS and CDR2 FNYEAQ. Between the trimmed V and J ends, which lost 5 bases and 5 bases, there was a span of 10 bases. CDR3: CASSLGTDQPQHF. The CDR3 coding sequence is TGTGCCAGCAGCCTAGGGACGGATCAGCCCCAGCATTTT.

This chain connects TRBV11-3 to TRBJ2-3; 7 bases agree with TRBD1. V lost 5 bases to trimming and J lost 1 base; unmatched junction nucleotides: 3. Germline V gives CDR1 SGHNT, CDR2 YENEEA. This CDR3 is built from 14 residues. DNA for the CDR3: TGTGCCAGCAGCCCAGGACAGGGCACAGATACGCAGTATTTT. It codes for CASSPGQGTDTQYF.

In DNA form, the CDR3 reads TGCAGCGCAACCCCGGGACTAGCGGGTCCTCAAGAGACCCAGTACTTC. The encoded protein is CSATPGLAGPQETQYF. The V call is TRBV29-1, the J call TRBJ2-5, with 12 bases fitting TRBD2. V lost 7 bases to trimming and J lost 2 bases; unmatched junction nucleotides: 11. This CDR3 region has 16 residues. CDR1 and CDR2 (germline): SQVTM, ANQGSEA. Looking up the rest from reference TRBV29-1 and TRBJ2-5 gives the full variable domain: SAVISQKPSRDICQRGTSLTIQCQVDSQVTMMFWYRQQPGQSLTLIATANQGSEATYESGFVIDKFPISRPNLTFSTLTVSNMSPEDSSIYLCSATPGLAGPQETQYFGPGTRLLVL.

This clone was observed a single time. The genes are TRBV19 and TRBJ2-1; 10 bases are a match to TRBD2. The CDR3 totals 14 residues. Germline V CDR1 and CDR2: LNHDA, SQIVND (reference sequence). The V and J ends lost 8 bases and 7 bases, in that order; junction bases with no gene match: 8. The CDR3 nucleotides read TGTGCCAGTCGTCTAGCGGGAGTATTTAATGAGCAGTTCTTC. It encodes CASRLAGVFNEQFF.

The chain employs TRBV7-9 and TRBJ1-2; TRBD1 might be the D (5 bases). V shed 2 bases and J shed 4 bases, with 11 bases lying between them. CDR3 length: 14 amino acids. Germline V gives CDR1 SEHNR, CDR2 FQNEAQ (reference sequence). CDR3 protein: CASSLFRDGYGYTF. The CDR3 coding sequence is TGTGCCAGCAGCTTATTCAGGGACGGCTATGGCTACACCTTC.